This T cell receptor beta chain was identified in a study of T-cell reconstitution after alpha-beta-depleted transplantation in children. Study-wide findings and caveats: At one year after transplant, newly produced T cells mostly accounted for T-cell counts and diversity. Expanded graft clones, several hundred of them, were reportedly the source of alpha-beta T cells about two months after transplant.

Preparation of the TCRbeta library was carried out with unique molecular identifiers. TCRdb recomputed calls from the PCR reads with MiXCR, one row per CDR3 protein. The sample shows about 17,000 distinct CDR3 sequences, over 5% of them seen only once. The CDR3 consists of 14 residues. CDR1 is LNHDA and CDR2 is SQIVND in the germline V gene (reference sequence). Between the trimmed V and J ends, which lost 3 bases and 4 bases, there was a span of 13 bases. About this clonotype: Its antigen remains unknown.

This receptor was obtained from a boy younger than 18 with acute lymphoblastic leukemia, due to receive a stem cell transplant. This material consisted of PBMCs, taken before TCRalphabeta/CD19-depleted stem cell transplant. The chain employs TRBV19 and TRBJ2-7; D is possibly TRBD1 or TRBD2 (5 bases each). This chain's CDR3 is CASSIGGDGYEQYF. The CDR3 DNA sequence: TGTGCCAGTAGTATTGGTGGGGACGGATACGAGCAGTACTTC.